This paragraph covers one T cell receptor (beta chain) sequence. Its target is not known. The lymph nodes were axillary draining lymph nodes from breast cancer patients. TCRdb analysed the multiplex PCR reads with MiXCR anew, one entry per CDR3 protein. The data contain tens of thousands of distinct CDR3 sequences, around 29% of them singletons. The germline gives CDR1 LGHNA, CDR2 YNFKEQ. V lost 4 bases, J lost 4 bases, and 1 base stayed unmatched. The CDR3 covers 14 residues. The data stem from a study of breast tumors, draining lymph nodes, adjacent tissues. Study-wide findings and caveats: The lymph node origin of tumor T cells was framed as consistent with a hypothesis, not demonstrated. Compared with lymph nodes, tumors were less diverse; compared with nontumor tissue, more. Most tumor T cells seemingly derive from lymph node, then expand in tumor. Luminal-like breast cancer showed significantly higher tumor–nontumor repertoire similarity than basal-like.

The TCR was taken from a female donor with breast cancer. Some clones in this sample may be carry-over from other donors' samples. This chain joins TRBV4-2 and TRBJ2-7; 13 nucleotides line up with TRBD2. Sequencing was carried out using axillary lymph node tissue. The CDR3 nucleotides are TGTGCCAGCAGCCGGACTAGCGGGAGATACGAGCAGTACTTC. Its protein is CASSRTSGRYEQYF.